The 20 T cell receptor beta chains below were found in one sample sequenced in a study of blood T cell repertoires in COVID-19. Here immunoSEQ multiplex PCR was the method, and the copy in TCRdb shows in-frame clones only, minus some. The table shows around 200,000 clones, with about 90% occurring only once. Input material: PBMCs or T cells enriched from blood (not recorded which). The origin of the receptors is a man aged 25-45 years who had recovered from COVID-19.

This sequence joins TRBV10-2 and TRBJ1-2, with D tentatively TRBD1 (6 bases). The CDR3 covers 12 residues. CDR1 and CDR2 (germline): WSHSY, SAAADI. With 5 bases removed from V and 4 bases from J, the gap between germline ends came to 8 bases. CDR3 protein: CASSQTGYGYTF. As DNA, the CDR3 is TGCGCCAGCAGTCAGACAGGCTATGGCTACACCTTC.

J is TRBJ2-5 and V is TRBV19; 9 bases match TRBD2. Germline V CDR1 and CDR2: LNHDA, SQIVND (reference sequence). The CDR3 is made up of 14 amino acids. The J segment lost 4 bases and the V segment lost 7 bases, leaving 7 bases of the junction unmatched. Here the CDR3 reads CASTRAGGLETQYF. For the CDR3, the DNA is TGTGCCAGTACCCGGGCGGGGGGGCTAGAGACCCAGTACTTC.

The chain joins TRBV6-5 to TRBJ2-1, with 9 bases fitting TRBD2. From germline, CDR1 is MNHEY and CDR2 SVGAGI. The CDR3 spans 15 residues. V lost 4 bases, J lost 7 bases, and 8 bases stayed unmatched. In DNA form, the CDR3 reads TGTGCCAGCAGTTCCGGGACTAGCTCCCCGAATGAGCAGTTCTTC. As protein: CASSSGTSSPNEQFF.

This chain links TRBV5-1 with TRBJ1-3; D perhaps matches TRBD1 (6 bases). The V gene's germline CDR1 is SGHRS and CDR2 YFSETQ. The CDR3 is made up of 16 amino acids. The V end was cut by 0 bases, the J end by 0 bases, with 10 bases between. The CDR3 sequence: CASSLAGHFSGNTIYF. DNA of the CDR3: TGCGCCAGCAGCTTGGCGGGACACTTCTCTGGAAACACCATATATTTT. Combining the CDR3 with reference TRBV5-1 and TRBJ1-3 gives the whole variable domain KAGVTQTPRYLIKTRGQQVTLSCSPISGHRSVSWYQQTPGQGLQFLFEYFSETQRNKGNFPGRFSGRQFSNSRSEMNVSTLELGDSALYLCASSLAGHFSGNTIYFGEGSWLTVV.

The chain couples TRBV28 to TRBJ2-1; tentative D call: TRBD2 (5 bases). V was trimmed by 3 bases and J by 1 base, leaving 10 bases between them. This CDR3 region has 15 residues. Germline V gene lookup returns CDR1 MDHEN and CDR2 SYDVKM. CDR3 sequence reads: CASSLSSASYNEQFF. In DNA form, the CDR3 reads TGTGCCAGCAGTTTGAGTAGCGCTTCCTACAATGAGCAGTTCTTC.

This chain uses TRBV25-1 with TRBJ1-1; a weak D match, TRBD1 (5 bases). This CDR3 has 11 amino acids. The germline CDR1 and CDR2 sequences are MGHDK and SYGVNS. V was clipped by 8 bases and J by 7 bases, with 11 bases between them. CDR3 sequence reads: CASSNQGEAFF. CDR3 sequence (DNA): TGTGCCAGCTCAAACCAGGGTGAAGCTTTCTTT.

This clone has only one observation. CDR3 region: CASKPTDRGREKLFF. The CDR3 DNA follows: TGCGCCAGCAAACCGACGGACAGGGGACGTGAAAAACTGTTTTTT. The chain links TRBV4-1 to TRBJ1-4; 9 nucleotides agree with TRBD1. With V trimmed by 7 bases and J by 7 bases, 10 bases remained unmatched. This CDR3 comprises 15 residues. The germline gives CDR1 MGHRA, CDR2 YSYEKL.

This clone was detected a few times. The rearrangement links TRBV24-1 to TRBJ1-5, with 7 bases identical to TRBD1. The junction had 7 bases not matched to a gene; V was cut back by 6 bases and J by 6 bases. The CDR3 covers 14 residues. Looked up from germline, CDR1 is KGHDR and CDR2 is SFDVKD. CDR3 loop: CATSLTGSGQPQHF. CDR3 DNA sequence: TGTGCCACCAGTCTGACAGGGTCGGGTCAGCCCCAGCATTTT.

This chain connects TRBV27 to TRBJ2-1, with D possibly TRBD1 on 8 matching bases. The CDR3 totals 16 residues. CDR1 is MNHEY and CDR2 is SMNVEV in the germline V gene (reference sequence). Trimming took off 5 bases at V and 5 bases at J, with 19 bases between the two ends. CDR3 sequence (DNA): TGTGCCAGCAGTGCTAGAGCGGGACAGGAGAACAATGAGCAGTTCTTC. It encodes CASSARAGQENNEQFF.

This sequence joins TRBV7-9 and TRBJ1-4; no definite D call. V was pared by 3 bases and J by 8 bases, with 13 bases between. Germline CDR1 is SEHNR and CDR2 is FQNEAQ (reference sequence). This CDR3 contains 14 residues. The CDR3 spells CASSFPGLGEKLFF. In DNA, the CDR3 is TGTGCCAGCAGCTTCCCAGGTCTTGGCGAAAAACTGTTTTTT.

The rearrangement links TRBV7-2 to TRBJ2-1; 10 bases line up with TRBD1. The CDR3 is made up of 15 amino acids. Germline assignment: CDR1 SGHTA and CDR2 FQGNSA. J gave up 3 bases and V 4 bases, and 3 bases lay outside the gene matches. The CDR3 sequence is CASSSDRGRYNEQFF. CDR3 nucleotides: TGTGCCAGCAGCTCAGACAGGGGGCGCTACAATGAGCAGTTCTTC.

The V call is TRBV6-2 or TRBV6-3, the J call TRBJ1-2; D ambiguous. The CDR3 runs to 13 residues. V lost 6 bases to trimming and J lost 6 bases, with 14 bases between them. Germline CDR1 MNHEY, CDR2 SVGEGT. As DNA, the CDR3 is TGTGCCAGCAGCACTATCCTGTGGAATGGCTACACCTTC. Protein sequence: CASSTILWNGYTF.

The gene calls are TRBV6-7 and TRBJ2-2; a weak D match, TRBD1 (6 bases). TRBV6-7 belongs to the ORF category, with a function that is uncertain. V lost 6 bases and J lost 7, with 18 bases in between. This CDR3 contains 15 residues. The CDR3 sequence is CASRPRDIGDGELFF. CDR3 sequence (DNA): TGTGCCAGCAGACCCCGGGACATAGGGGACGGGGAGCTGTTTTTT.

The chain recombines TRBV7-9 with TRBJ2-7, with D unclear. The V end lost 5 bases, the J end lost 4 bases, and 12 bases lay between the germline ends. In germline, CDR1 is SEHNR, CDR2 FQNEAQ (reference sequence). The CDR3 extends over 13 amino acids. The chain's CDR3 is CASSPPSLYEQYF. In DNA, the CDR3 is TGTGCCAGCAGCCCCCCCTCCTTATACGAGCAGTACTTC.

The chain couples TRBV27 to TRBJ2-3, with a weak D call TRBD2 (5 bases). The CDR3 runs 14 residues. The ends were cut back, 3 bases at V and 5 bases at J, with 12 bases in the middle. Germline CDR1 and CDR2: MNHEY and SMNVEV (reference sequence). As DNA, the CDR3 is TGTGCCAGCAGTTTTCGGCTAGCAAAAGATACGCAGTATTTT. Its protein is CASSFRLAKDTQYF.

The CDR3, as DNA: TGTGCCAGCAGCTTAGAGTGGCAGGGGGCTGGAGATACGCAGTATTTT. Translation: CASSLEWQGAGDTQYF. The chain joins TRBV11-3 to TRBJ2-3, with 8 bases fitting TRBD1. V dropped 0 bases and J dropped 5; count of bases not matched to a gene: 7. In germline, CDR1 is SGHNT, CDR2 YENEEA. The CDR3 has 16 amino acids.

The V gene is TRBV5-1, the J gene TRBJ2-7; 10 bases map to TRBD2. J gave up 4 bases and V 5 bases, and 6 bases lay outside the gene matches. The V gene's germline CDR1 is SGHRS and CDR2 YFSETQ. There are 14 residues in the CDR3. CDR3 DNA sequence: TGCGCCAGCAGATCTACTAGCGGGACGTACGAGCAGTACTTC. Residues: CASRSTSGTYEQYF.

The chain joins TRBV5-1 to TRBJ1-3; D unclear. This CDR3 is 14 amino acids long. V lost 0 bases, J lost 0 bases, and 4 bases lay in between. The germline CDR1 and CDR2 sequences are SGHRS and YFSETQ. As DNA, the CDR3 is TGCGCCAGCAGCTTGGACGGCTCTGGAAACACCATATATTTT. Its protein product is CASSLDGSGNTIYF. The entire variable domain, with the rest obtained from reference TRBV5-1 and TRBJ1-3, is as follows: KAGVTQTPRYLIKTRGQQVTLSCSPISGHRSVSWYQQTPGQGLQFLFEYFSETQRNKGNFPGRFSGRQFSNSRSEMNVSTLELGDSALYLCASSLDGSGNTIYFGEGSWLTVV.

This rearrangement joins TRBV4-3 to TRBJ2-7; 8 bases fit TRBD2. V lost 3 bases, J lost 2 bases, and 0 bases stayed unmatched. CDR1 and CDR2 from the germline V gene are LGHNA and YSLEER. The CDR3 runs to 13 residues. CDR3 DNA sequence: TGCGCCAGCAGCCAGGGACTAGCCTACGAGCAGTACTTC. Protein: CASSQGLAYEQYF.

The rearrangement uses TRBV13 and TRBJ1-2, with D perhaps TRBD1 (5 bases). CDR1 PRHDT and CDR2 FYEKMQ come from the germline V gene (reference sequence). The V and J ends lost 5 bases and 5 bases respectively, with 21 bases between them. The CDR3 runs to 16 residues. The CDR3 DNA reads as TGTGCCAGCAGCCCCCGCCCCAGGGCTGCGGGGTATGGCTACACCTTC. Translation: CASSPRPRAAGYGYTF. Full variable domain (remainder filled in from reference TRBV13 and TRBJ1-2): AAGVIQSPRHLIKEKRETATLKCYPIPRHDTVYWYQQGPGQDPQFLISFYEKMQSDKGSIPDRFSAQQFSDYHSELNMSSLELGDSALYFCASSPRPRAAGYGYTFGSGTRLTVV.